This T cell receptor (beta chain) emerged from a study of OX40 agonist ivuxolimab in advanced cancers. Study summary: Three dose-escalation patients had partial responses: one with hepatocellular carcinoma and two with cutaneous melanoma.

As concerns this clone: Its antigen is as yet unknown.

Assay used: immunoSEQ multiplex PCR; TCRdb lists only in-frame clones, some missing. The sample lists around 65,000 clones, about three quarters occurring once. Looked up from germline, CDR1 is MNHNY and CDR2 is SVGAGI (reference sequence). The CDR3 runs 16 residues. V was trimmed by 6 bases and J by 9 bases, leaving 26 bases between them. Regarding the study as a whole: Compared with others, partial responders at 0.1-3.0 mg/kg displayed clonal expansion among the lowest. What antigens the expanded peripheral T cells recognized was never established.

The starting material was CD4+ or CD8+ T cells sorted from blood, obtained in a trial of the OX40 agonist ivuxolimab. This TCR was recovered from an adult with an advanced solid tumor such as melanoma, head and neck, liver or kidney cancer. V usage is TRBV6-6 and J usage is TRBJ1-2; D unclear. CDR3 coding DNA: TGTGCCAGCAGGGAGGCAGGCCCTCCCTCCCGTCCTAGCTACACCTTC. It is translated as CASREAGPPSRPSYTF.